This T cell receptor (beta chain) came from a study of blood T cell repertoires in COVID-19. As for the study in general: Italy, Spain and the United States were the sources of the convalescent and acute COVID-19 samples. From T cells, B-cell-depleted T cells, or PBMCs came the material, which was cDNA or gDNA.

V dropped 1 base and J dropped 9; count of bases not matched to a gene: 14. There are 17 residues in the CDR3. Germline CDR1 and CDR2: SGDLS and YYNGEE. Original analysis: How many nucleated cells were present was estimated from reference gene primer amplification. Produced via immunoSEQ multiplex PCR; TCRdb's table is partial and in-frame only. The V and J calls and clone size come from that table; D and trimming were worked out from the DNA. The sample yields 55,000 to 65,000 clones, 90% seen once. Sequenced material: peripheral blood. The origin of this receptor is a human donor with active COVID-19. The donor label of this sample is uncertain. The J gene is TRBJ2-1, the V gene TRBV9, with 9 bases aligning to TRBD1. The DNA of the CDR3 is TGTGCCAGCAGCGTATGGGTCGAGGACAGGGGAGGGAGTGAGCAGTTCTTC. Translated, it gives CASSVWVEDRGGSEQFF.